This section outlines one TCR beta chain sequence together with its context. Its antigen is unknown. The CDR3 runs 14 residues. Trimming removed 0 bases at V and 4 bases at J, with 8 bases between. Germline V lookup: CDR1 SGHRS, CDR2 YFSETQ. These data come from a study of shared clonotypes between healthy human individuals. Study-wide points: Rarefaction showed that sequencing of sorted subsets was incomplete (despite large depth).

CD8 cells regarded as naive lacked CD45RO, were positively chosen for CCR7, and omitted terminally differentiated effector memory CD45RA+ cells. The assay was immunoSEQ multiplex PCR, and TCRdb's table has in-frame clones only and misses some. The sample contains about 2 million clones, about 95% of which appear only once. This clonotype was sampled from a man aged 18 to 29 in good health. Sequencing was carried out using naive CD8+ T cells sorted from blood. The rearrangement links TRBV5-1 to TRBJ2-1; the D is unclear. The CDR3 nucleotides read TGCGCCAGCAGCTTGGTGGGCCTATACAATGAGCAGTTCTTC. Translated, it gives CASSLVGLYNEQFF.